This TCR beta chain originates from a study of regulatory T cells in long-lasting Graves disease. Study-wide results and limits: Relative to newly diagnosed Graves' patients, persistent ones had lower TCR diversity. There were preferences for TRBV28, TRBJ1-2 and TRBJ2-5 in persistent disease. Persistent patients shared more public clonotypes (2,741) than new patients (more than 900).

CDR3 size: 15 residues. Unmatched junction bases numbered 4, after V lost 1 base and J lost 5 bases. The germline V gene has CDR1 KGHSH and CDR2 LQKENI. In its sample, this clonotype was seen a few times. Its antigen is undetermined. Sequencing libraries for TCR beta were prepared with iRepertoire HTBI primers and Arm-PCR of CDR3 regions. How the authors handled the data: Looking across samples, the authors found some 67 TRBV and fewer than 15 TRBJ segments. TCRdb reanalysed the multiplex PCR reads using MiXCR and keeps one entry per CDR3 protein. It is TCRdb's table, rather than the study itself, that gives the V and J calls and clone size. The data contain roughly 490,000 distinct CDR3 sequences, around a fifth of them singletons. The time point is: persistent/refractory GD, antithyroid drugs over 5 years with positive TRAb. From RNA extracted from PBMCs, the TCR library was made.

V usage is TRBV18 and J usage is TRBJ1-4, with 7 nucleotides matching TRBD1. The sequences come from peripheral blood mononuclear cells (PBMCs), collected when the disease was refractory, from a patient treated with antithyroid drugs. The TCR comes from a female donor with Graves disease. The CDR3 bases are TGTGCCAGCTCACCACAGGGGGCAGCAAATGAAAAACTGTTTTTT. It codes for CASSPQGAANEKLFF.